One T cell receptor beta chain is described in this entry. Trimming took off 0 bases at V and 5 bases at J, with 0 bases between the two ends. The CDR3 runs to 11 residues. Germline lookup yields CDR1 SEHNR and CDR2 FQNEAQ (reference sequence). Generated by immunoSEQ multiplex PCR, the TCRdb table keeps only in-frame clones and is missing some. The sample includes 200,000 or so clones, approximately 79% seen only once; the top ten take approximately 10%. This specimen comes from a study of cytotoxic CD8 clonotypes in ibrutinib-treated CLL. This chain links TRBV7-9 with TRBJ2-3; unclear D gene. The input for sequencing was PBMCs, taken after 12 months of ibrutinib treatment. This TCR was sampled from a human donor with chronic lymphocytic leukemia. The CDR3 sequence is CASSLADTQYF. CDR3 DNA: TGTGCCAGCAGCTTAGCAGATACGCAGTATTTT.